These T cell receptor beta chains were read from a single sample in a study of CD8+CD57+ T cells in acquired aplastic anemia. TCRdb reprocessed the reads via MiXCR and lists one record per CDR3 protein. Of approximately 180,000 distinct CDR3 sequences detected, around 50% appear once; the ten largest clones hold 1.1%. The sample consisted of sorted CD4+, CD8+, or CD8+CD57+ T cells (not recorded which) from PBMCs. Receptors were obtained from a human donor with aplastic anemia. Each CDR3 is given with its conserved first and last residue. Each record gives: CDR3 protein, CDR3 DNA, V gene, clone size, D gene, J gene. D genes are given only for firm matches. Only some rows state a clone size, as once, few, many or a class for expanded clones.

CDR3 protein: CASWDGSYEQYF
CDR3 DNA: TGTGCCAGCTGGGACGGATCCTACGAGCAGTACTTC
V gene: TRBV19
clone size: -
D gene: -
J gene: TRBJ2-7

CDR3 protein: CSAQAGVREQYF
CDR3 DNA: TGCAGTGCCCAAGCGGGGGTCCGTGAGCAGTACTTC
V gene: TRBV20-1
clone size: -
D gene: TRBD2
J gene: TRBJ2-7

CDR3 protein: CASSMSGGPDTQYF
CDR3 DNA: TGTGCCAGTAGTATGTCGGGGGGACCAGATACGCAGTATTTT
V gene: TRBV19
clone size: -
D gene: TRBD2
J gene: TRBJ2-3

CDR3 protein: CASSQGVREKLFF
CDR3 DNA: TGCGCCAGCAGCCAAGGGGTTCGGGAAAAACTGTTTTTT
V gene: TRBV7-2
clone size: -
D gene: -
J gene: TRBJ1-4

CDR3 protein: CASSLWEGGTEAFF
CDR3 DNA: TGTGCCAGCAGCTTGTGGGAAGGTGGGACTGAAGCTTTCTTT
V gene: TRBV5-5
clone size: -
D gene: -
J gene: TRBJ1-1

CDR3 protein: CASSPPGSYEQYF
CDR3 DNA: TGTGCTAGCAGCCCTCCCGGATCGTACGAGCAGTACTTC
V gene: TRBV7-7
clone size: -
D gene: -
J gene: TRBJ2-7

CDR3 protein: CASRPRLNTGELFF
CDR3 DNA: TGTGCCAGCAGGCCCCGACTCAACACCGGGGAGCTGTTTTTT
V gene: TRBV2
clone size: many
D gene: -
J gene: TRBJ2-2

CDR3 protein: CASSPGTANNEQFF
CDR3 DNA: TGTGCCAGCAGTCCCGGGACAGCTAACAATGAGCAGTTCTTC
V gene: TRBV25-1
clone size: -
D gene: TRBD1
J gene: TRBJ2-1

CDR3 protein: CASSEGAGSPCEQYF
CDR3 DNA: TGTGCCAGCAGTGAAGGTGCAGGTTCTCCCTGCGAGCAGTACTTC
V gene: TRBV2
clone size: -
D gene: -
J gene: TRBJ2-7

CDR3 protein: CASSPAATYEQYF
CDR3 DNA: TGTGCCAGCAGCCCAGCTGCTACCTACGAGCAGTACTTC
V gene: TRBV28
clone size: -
D gene: -
J gene: TRBJ2-7

CDR3 protein: CASSAAGGDQPQHF
CDR3 DNA: TGTGCCAGCTCTGCCGCGGGGGGAGATCAGCCCCAGCATTTT
V gene: TRBV25-1
clone size: -
D gene: -
J gene: TRBJ1-5

CDR3 protein: CASSRTTGELFF
CDR3 DNA: TGTGCCAGCAGTCGTACAACCGGGGAGCTGTTTTTT
V gene: TRBV28
clone size: few
D gene: -
J gene: TRBJ2-2

CDR3 protein: CASSIGRRGEETQYF
CDR3 DNA: TGTGCCAGTAGTATAGGACGGCGGGGGGAAGAGACCCAGTACTTC
V gene: TRBV19
clone size: many
D gene: TRBD2
J gene: TRBJ2-5

CDR3 protein: CASSLVQGGRYEQYF
CDR3 DNA: TGCGCCAGCAGCTTGGTCCAGGGGGGGAGATACGAGCAGTACTTC
V gene: TRBV5-1
clone size: -
D gene: -
J gene: TRBJ2-7

CDR3 protein: CASSRAGGSYEQYF
CDR3 DNA: TGTGCCAGCAGCCGGGCCGGAGGCTCCTACGAGCAGTACTTC
V gene: TRBV6-2/TRBV6-3
clone size: few
D gene: -
J gene: TRBJ2-7

CDR3 protein: CATGTGKITEAFF
CDR3 DNA: TGTGCCACCGGGACAGGGAAGATCACTGAAGCTTTCTTT
V gene: TRBV12-3/TRBV12-4
clone size: many
D gene: TRBD1
J gene: TRBJ1-1

CDR3 protein: CASSLPGQGTDTQYF
CDR3 DNA: TGTGCCAGCAGCTTGCCGGGACAGGGGACAGATACGCAGTATTTT
V gene: TRBV5-4
clone size: many
D gene: TRBD1
J gene: TRBJ2-3

CDR3 protein: CSVGTGQGYTF
CDR3 DNA: TGCAGCGTTGGGACAGGGCAGGGCTACACCTTC
V gene: TRBV29-1
clone size: few
D gene: TRBD1
J gene: TRBJ1-2

CDR3 protein: CSARRREMTYEQYF
CDR3 DNA: TGCAGTGCTAGACGCAGGGAAATGACCTACGAGCAGTACTTC
V gene: TRBV20-1
clone size: -
D gene: -
J gene: TRBJ2-7

CDR3 protein: CASSLPLAGVTEAFF
CDR3 DNA: TGTGCCAGCAGCTTACCCCTAGCAGGGGTCACTGAAGCTTTCTTT
V gene: TRBV7-2
clone size: many
D gene: -
J gene: TRBJ1-1

CDR3 protein: CASSPRGQEQYF
CDR3 DNA: TGTGCCAGCAGCCCTCGGGGACAGGAGCAGTACTTC
V gene: TRBV7-6
clone size: once
D gene: TRBD1
J gene: TRBJ2-7

CDR3 protein: CASRFDSMNTEAFF
CDR3 DNA: TGTGCCAGCAGATTCGACAGCATGAACACTGAAGCTTTCTTT
V gene: TRBV2
clone size: -
D gene: -
J gene: TRBJ1-1

CDR3 protein: CASSFPGQGRNEQFF
CDR3 DNA: TGTGCCAGCAGCTTTCCGGGACAGGGGCGCAATGAGCAGTTCTTC
V gene: TRBV6-1
clone size: many
D gene: TRBD1
J gene: TRBJ2-1

CDR3 protein: CASSGTGTSGGVEQFF
CDR3 DNA: TGTGCCAGCAGCGGCACCGGGACTAGCGGAGGAGTTGAGCAGTTCTTC
V gene: TRBV4-2
clone size: -
D gene: TRBD2
J gene: TRBJ2-1

CDR3 protein: CASSFSGGAYNEQFF
CDR3 DNA: TGTGCCAGCAGTTTTTCAGGCGGGGCCTACAATGAGCAGTTCTTC
V gene: TRBV12-3/TRBV12-4
clone size: many
D gene: -
J gene: TRBJ2-1

CDR3 protein: CASSSNSGGAAGELFF
CDR3 DNA: TGTGCCAGCAGCTCCAATAGCGGGGGGGCGGCCGGGGAGCTGTTTTTT
V gene: TRBV7-3
clone size: many
D gene: TRBD2
J gene: TRBJ2-2

CDR3 protein: CSARAGAKVDNEQFF
CDR3 DNA: TGCAGTGCTCGAGCGGGGGCCAAGGTTGACAATGAGCAGTTCTTC
V gene: TRBV20-1
clone size: many
D gene: TRBD2
J gene: TRBJ2-1

CDR3 protein: CASTHLSPNQPQYF
CDR3 DNA: TGTGCCAGCACACACCTTAGCCCCAATCAGCCCCAGTACTTC
V gene: TRBV2
clone size: -
D gene: -
J gene: TRBJ2-5

CDR3 protein: CARQSQGISNSPLHF
CDR3 DNA: TGTGCCAGGCAGAGCCAGGGAATAAGTAATTCACCCCTCCACTTT
V gene: TRBV2
clone size: many
D gene: -
J gene: TRBJ1-6

CDR3 protein: CATSTLTGLEAFF
CDR3 DNA: TGTGCCACCAGCACCTTGACGGGCCTTGAAGCTTTCTTT
V gene: TRBV15
clone size: many
D gene: -
J gene: TRBJ1-1

CDR3 protein: CASRGTSGSTETQYF
CDR3 DNA: TGCGCCAGCAGAGGGACTAGCGGGAGCACGGAGACCCAGTACTTC
V gene: TRBV10-2
clone size: few
D gene: TRBD2
J gene: TRBJ2-5

CDR3 protein: CATSDLGQGAHTGELFF
CDR3 DNA: TGTGCCACCAGTGACTTAGGACAGGGGGCCCACACCGGGGAGCTGTTTTTT
V gene: TRBV24-1
clone size: -
D gene: TRBD1
J gene: TRBJ2-2

CDR3 protein: CAISSPEAASTDTQYF
CDR3 DNA: TGTGCCATCAGTAGTCCGGAGGCAGCAAGCACAGATACGCAGTATTTT
V gene: TRBV10-3
clone size: -
D gene: -
J gene: TRBJ2-3

CDR3 protein: CATSDKPGQGSETQYF
CDR3 DNA: TGTGCCACCAGTGATAAGCCGGGACAGGGCTCAGAGACCCAGTACTTC
V gene: TRBV24-1
clone size: -
D gene: TRBD1
J gene: TRBJ2-5

CDR3 protein: CASSSGQGAGEQYF
CDR3 DNA: TGTGCCAGCAGCTCGGGACAGGGGGCGGGTGAGCAGTACTTC
V gene: TRBV11-2
clone size: many
D gene: TRBD1
J gene: TRBJ2-7

CDR3 protein: CATSRGDRDYGYTF
CDR3 DNA: TGTGCCACCAGCAGAGGAGACAGGGACTATGGCTACACCTTC
V gene: TRBV15
clone size: once
D gene: TRBD1
J gene: TRBJ1-2

CDR3 protein: CASSLVGGTYNEQLF
CDR3 DNA: TGTGCCAGCAGCTTAGTGGGCGGAACCTACAATGAGCAGCTCTTC
V gene: TRBV7-8
clone size: -
D gene: -
J gene: TRBJ2-1

CDR3 protein: CASSGPNNSPLHF
CDR3 DNA: TGTGCCTCGTCGGGTCCAAACAATTCACCCCTCCACTTT
V gene: TRBV25-1
clone size: -
D gene: -
J gene: TRBJ1-6

CDR3 protein: CASSYEGTGRANNEQFF
CDR3 DNA: TGTGCCAGCAGTTACGAGGGTACCGGGAGGGCCAACAATGAGCAGTTCTTC
V gene: TRBV6-2/TRBV6-3
clone size: -
D gene: TRBD2
J gene: TRBJ2-1

CDR3 protein: CSARETGAGANVLTF
CDR3 DNA: TGCAGTGCTAGAGAGACGGGGGCTGGGGCCAACGTCCTGACTTTC
V gene: TRBV20-1
clone size: many
D gene: -
J gene: TRBJ2-6

CDR3 protein: CAIKQRASEETQYF
CDR3 DNA: TGTGCCATCAAGCAACGGGCTTCCGAAGAGACCCAGTACTTC
V gene: TRBV10-3
clone size: -
D gene: -
J gene: TRBJ2-5